Given below is one T cell receptor (beta chain) in context. Antigen specificity is unknown. The CDR3 length is 15 residues. V shed 5 bases and J shed 4 bases, with 15 bases lying between them. The germline V gene has CDR1 ENHRY and CDR2 SYGVKD. This specimen comes from a study of beta chain features in type 1 diabetes. The wider study: There were 107,917,701 sorted cells examined across all samples. Study results and limitations: For Type 1 diabetes patients, all four CD4+ subsets carried TCRB CDR3s that were moderately but significantly shorter.

Sequencing targeted expressed TCRB transcripts, as all isolated RNA had been reverse transcribed. Here immunoSEQ multiplex PCR was the method, and the copy in TCRdb shows in-frame clones only, minus some. Of approximately 730,000 clones in the sample, around an eighth were seen once. This sequence originates from a young man with type 1 diabetes. The V gene is TRBV10-3, the J gene TRBJ1-5, with D hard to call. The specimen was naive CD4+ T cells from blood. As DNA, the CDR3 is TGTGCCATCAGTCTGTTAGAAGGGAAAAATCAGCCCCAGCATTTT. As protein: CAISLLEGKNQPQHF.